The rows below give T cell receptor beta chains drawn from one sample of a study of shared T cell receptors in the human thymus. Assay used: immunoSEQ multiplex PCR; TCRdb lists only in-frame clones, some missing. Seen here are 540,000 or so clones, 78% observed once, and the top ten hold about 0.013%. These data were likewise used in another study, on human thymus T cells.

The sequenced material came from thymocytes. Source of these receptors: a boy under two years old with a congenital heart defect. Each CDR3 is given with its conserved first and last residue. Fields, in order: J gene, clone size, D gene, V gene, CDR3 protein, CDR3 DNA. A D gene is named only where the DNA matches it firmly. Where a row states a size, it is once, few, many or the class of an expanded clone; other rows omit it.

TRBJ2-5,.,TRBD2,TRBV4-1,CASSQRTSGGETQYF,TGCGCCAGCAGCCAGAGGACTAGCGGGGGGGAGACCCAGTACTTC
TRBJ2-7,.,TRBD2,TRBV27,CASSSLAGGPDEQYF,TGTGCCAGCAGTTCCCTAGCGGGAGGGCCGGACGAGCAGTACTTC
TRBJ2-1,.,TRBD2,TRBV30,CAWKGAGAEGNEQFF,TGTGCCTGGAAGGGAGCGGGGGCGGAGGGCAATGAGCAGTTCTTC
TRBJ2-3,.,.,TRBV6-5,CASSYGWRRGSDTQYF,TGTGCCAGCAGTTACGGGTGGCGGCGGGGATCAGATACGCAGTATTTT
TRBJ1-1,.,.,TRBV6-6,CASSSFEGQVTEAFF,TGTGCCAGCAGTTCTTTTGAGGGTCAGGTCACTGAAGCTTTCTTT
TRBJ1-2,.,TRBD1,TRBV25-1,CARIKDRGYVGYTF,TGTGCCCGGATTAAGGACAGGGGATACGTTGGCTACACCTTC
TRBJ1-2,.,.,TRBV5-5,CASSLASIHPLYGYTF,TGTGCCAGCAGCTTGGCCTCCATACATCCCCTCTATGGCTACACCTTC
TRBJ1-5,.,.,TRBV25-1,CASSEAGQPVNQPQHF,TGTGCCAGCAGTGAAGCGGGGCAGCCCGTAAATCAGCCCCAGCATTTT
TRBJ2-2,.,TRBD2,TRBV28,CASTRDPGTSGRCTGELFF,TGTGCCAGCACCCGTGATCCCGGGACTAGCGGGAGATGCACCGGGGAGCTGTTTTTT
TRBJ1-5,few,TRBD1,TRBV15,CATSRKKSTQGVGTPQHF,TGTGCCACCAGCAGAAAAAAATCCACACAGGGGGTGGGGACGCCCCAGCATTTT
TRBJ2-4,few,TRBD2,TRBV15,CATSRGGLIAGPYTIQYF,TGTGCCACCAGCAGAGGGGGACTAATCGCCGGGCCCTATACCATTCAGTACTTC
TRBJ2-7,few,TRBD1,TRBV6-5,CASSYGDRGHEQYF,TGTGCCAGCAGTTACGGTGACAGGGGCCACGAGCAGTACTTC
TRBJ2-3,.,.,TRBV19,CASSAHRTESTDTQYF,TGTGCCAGTAGTGCACACCGGACAGAAAGCACAGATACGCAGTATTTT
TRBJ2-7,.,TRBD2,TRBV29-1,CSAGTSGGGGEQYF,TGCAGCGCCGGGACTAGCGGGGGAGGTGGCGAGCAGTACTTC
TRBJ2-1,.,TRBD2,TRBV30,CAWTGLSLYEQFF,TGTGCCTGGACGGGACTATCTTTGTATGAGCAGTTCTTC
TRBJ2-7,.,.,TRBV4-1,CASSQDIPGLYEQYF,TGCGCCAGCAGCCAAGATATTCCAGGGCTCTACGAGCAGTACTTC
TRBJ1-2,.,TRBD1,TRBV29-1,CSVEYRGRGYGYTF,TGCAGCGTCGAGTACAGGGGCCGTGGATATGGCTACACCTTC
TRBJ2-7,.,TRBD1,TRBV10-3,CAAAGQGAVEQYF,TGTGCCGCAGCTGGCCAGGGGGCTGTCGAGCAGTACTTC
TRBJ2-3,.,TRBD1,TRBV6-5,CASSRDRGTDTQYF,TGTGCCAGCAGCCGGGACAGGGGTACAGATACGCAGTATTTT
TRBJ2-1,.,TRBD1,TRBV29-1,CSVDPGQAFNEQFF,TGCAGCGTTGACCCGGGACAGGCGTTCAATGAGCAGTTCTTC
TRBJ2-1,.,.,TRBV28,CASGVSGLNEQFF,TGTGCCAGCGGGGTTAGCGGACTGAATGAGCAGTTCTTC
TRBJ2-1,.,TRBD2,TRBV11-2,CASSGTSGRYNEQFF,TGTGCCAGCAGCGGGACTAGCGGGCGCTACAATGAGCAGTTCTTC
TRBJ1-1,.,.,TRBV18,CASSPPGLMNTEAFF,TGTGCCAGCTCACCACCGGGCCTAATGAACACTGAAGCTTTCTTT
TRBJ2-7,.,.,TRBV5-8,CASSLGGGYEQYF,TGTGCCAGCAGCTTGGGAGGGGGCTACGAGCAGTACTTC
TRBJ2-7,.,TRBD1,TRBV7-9,CASSLLGTGVNEQYF,TGTGCCAGCAGCTTGCTCGGGACAGGGGTGAACGAGCAGTACTTC
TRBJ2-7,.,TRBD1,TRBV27,CASHSQGAGYEQYF,TGTGCCAGCCATTCGCAGGGGGCGGGGTACGAGCAGTACTTC
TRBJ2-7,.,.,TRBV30,CAWKGQNSYEQYF,TGTGCCTGGAAGGGGCAGAACTCCTACGAGCAGTACTTC
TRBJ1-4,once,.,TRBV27,CASRPGLRRLGEKLFF,TGTGCCAGCAGACCGGGATTACGCCGTTTAGGTGAAAAACTGTTTTTT
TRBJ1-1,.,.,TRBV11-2,CASSLVRVRDTEAFF,TGTGCCAGCAGCTTAGTGAGGGTAAGGGACACTGAAGCTTTCTTT
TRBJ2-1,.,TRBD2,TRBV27,CASSLPSGVSYNEQFF,TGTGCCAGCAGTCTCCCTAGCGGTGTCTCCTACAATGAGCAGTTCTTC
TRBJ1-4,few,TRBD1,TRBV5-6,CASSLDFRGEKLFF,TGTGCCAGCAGCTTGGACTTCAGGGGGGAAAAACTGTTTTTT
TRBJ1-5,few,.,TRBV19,CASSISDQGYSNQPQHF,TGTGCCAGTAGTATATCGGATCAGGGCTATAGCAATCAGCCCCAGCATTTT
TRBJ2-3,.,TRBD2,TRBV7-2,CASTPVAGGPNSTDTQYF,TGTGCCAGCACCCCGGTAGCGGGAGGCCCGAATAGCACAGATACGCAGTATTTT
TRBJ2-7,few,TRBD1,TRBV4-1,CASSQPPGGGTGPGEQYF,TGCGCCAGCAGCCAACCACCGGGAGGCGGGACAGGGCCGGGCGAGCAGTACTTC
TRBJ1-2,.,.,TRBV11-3,CASSLGQAYGYTF,TGTGCCAGCAGCTTAGGACAGGCCTATGGCTACACCTTC
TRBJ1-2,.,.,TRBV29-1,CSVAPGYTF,TGCAGCGTGGCCCCCGGCTACACCTTC
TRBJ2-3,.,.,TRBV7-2,CASSLASGRGFTDTQYF,TGTGCCAGCAGCTTAGCCTCGGGCAGGGGATTCACAGATACGCAGTATTTT
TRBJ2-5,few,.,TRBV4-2,CASSQASRDSKETQYF,TGTGCCAGCAGCCAAGCTAGCCGGGACTCCAAAGAGACCCAGTACTTC
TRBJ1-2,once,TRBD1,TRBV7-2,CASSLSRGDRGSFGYTF,TGTGCCAGCAGCTTATCTCGTGGGGACAGGGGGTCCTTCGGCTACACCTTC
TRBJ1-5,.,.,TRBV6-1,CATQGYSNQPQHF,TGTGCCACCCAGGGTTATAGCAATCAGCCCCAGCATTTT
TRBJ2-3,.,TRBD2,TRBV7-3,CASSSTEREADTDTQYF,TGTGCCAGCAGCTCCACGGAGCGGGAGGCGGACACAGATACGCAGTATTTT
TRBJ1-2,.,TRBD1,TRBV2,CAIFDRGWDYGYTF,TGTGCCATCTTTGACAGGGGCTGGGACTATGGCTACACCTTC
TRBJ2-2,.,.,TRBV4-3,CASSQDRGHTGELFF,TGCGCCAGCAGCCAAGATCGTGGCCACACCGGGGAGCTGTTTTTT
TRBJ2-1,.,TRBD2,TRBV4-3,CASSPTRGGRHNEQFF,TGCGCCAGCAGCCCGACCCGGGGCGGGAGGCACAATGAGCAGTTCTTC
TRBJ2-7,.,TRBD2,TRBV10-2,CASTGGGSYEQYF,TGCGCCAGCACCGGCGGGGGCTCCTACGAGCAGTACTTC
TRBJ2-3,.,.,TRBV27,CASSPRGAGATDTQYF,TGTGCCAGCAGTCCCCGCGGGGCGGGGGCCACAGATACGCAGTATTTT
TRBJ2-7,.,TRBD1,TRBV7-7,CASSLGTGGSYEQYF,TGTGCCAGCAGCTTAGGGACAGGGGGATCGTACGAGCAGTACTTC
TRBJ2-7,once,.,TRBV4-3,CASSLLRASYEQYF,TGCGCCAGCAGCCTGTTGAGGGCTTCCTACGAGCAGTACTTC
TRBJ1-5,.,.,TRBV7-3,CASSQGPNQPQHF,TGTGCCAGCAGCCAGGGCCCCAATCAGCCCCAGCATTTT
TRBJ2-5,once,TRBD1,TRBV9,CASSEGGEETQYF,TGTGCCAGCAGCGAAGGGGGCGAGGAGACCCAGTACTTC
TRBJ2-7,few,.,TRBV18,CASSPGQGQDKQYF,TGTGCCAGCTCACCGGGGCAGGGCCAAGATAAGCAGTACTTC
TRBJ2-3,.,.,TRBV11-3,CASSLDLGDTQYF,TGTGCCAGCAGCTTAGACCTCGGAGATACGCAGTATTTT
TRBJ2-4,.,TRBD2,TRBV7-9,CASSSPGLAELAKNIQYF,TGTGCCAGCAGCTCCCCAGGACTAGCGGAACTAGCCAAAAACATTCAGTACTTC
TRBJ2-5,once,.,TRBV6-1,CASSLSMETQYF,TGTGCCAGCAGTCTCAGTATGGAGACCCAGTACTTC
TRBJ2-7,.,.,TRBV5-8,CASSYYEQYF,TGTGCCAGCAGCTACTACGAGCAGTACTTC
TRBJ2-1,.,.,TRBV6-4,CASTSCRGKSNHSYNEQFF,TGTGCCAGCACGTCGTGCAGGGGAAAATCCAACCACTCCTACAATGAGCAGTTCTTC
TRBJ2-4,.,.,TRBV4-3,CASSQDRVAKNIQYF,TGCGCCAGCAGCCAAGACAGGGTAGCCAAAAACATTCAGTACTTC
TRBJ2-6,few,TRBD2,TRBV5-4,CASSHTSARPGANVLTF,TGTGCCAGCAGCCATACTAGCGCGCGGCCTGGGGCCAACGTCCTGACTTTC